The next 10 T cell receptor beta chains were all read from a single sample in a study of T cell responses to AZD1222 COVID-19 vaccine (dated by TCRdb to the early 2020s). The library was obtained by the immunoSEQ multiplex PCR assay. Not all clones reach the TCRdb copy of this immuneACCESS table, which keeps in-frame sequences only. Checked studies attribute under half of the gap to unresolved V genes and leave the rest unexplained. The sample yields approximately 88,000 clones; 90% were counted once. The ten largest account for about 5.4% of the sample. The time point label here, explained by the study, means: about 28 days (+/-7) after the second vaccine dose. This specimen was peripheral blood, taken 28 days after the second AZD1222 dose. These receptors all stem from an adult who received the AZD1222 COVID-19 vaccine.

The chain carries TRBV19 and TRBJ2-7; 9 nucleotides match TRBD2. Germline CDR1 is LNHDA and CDR2 is SQIVND (reference sequence). The CDR3 runs 15 residues. V lost 4 bases and J lost 2; bases outside the gene matches: 6. This chain's CDR3 is CASSTQRGAAYEQYF. The CDR3 DNA sequence: TGTGCCAGTAGTACCCAGCGGGGGGCGGCCTACGAGCAGTACTTC.

The J gene is TRBJ1-2, the V gene TRBV19; D unclear. CDR3 length equals 12 residues. The germline CDR1 and CDR2 sequences are LNHDA and SQIVND (reference sequence). With 2 bases removed from V and 8 bases from J, the gap between germline ends came to 9 bases. CDR3 DNA sequence: TGTGCCAGTAGTATAATTTTAGGCGGCTACACCTTC. Translating gives CASSIILGGYTF.

The chain couples TRBV19 to TRBJ1-1, with TRBD1 as a possible D gene (5 bases). Germline assignment: CDR1 LNHDA and CDR2 SQIVND (reference sequence). The CDR3 contains 8 residues. With 10 bases removed from V and 11 bases from J, the gap between germline ends came to 8 bases. This CDR3 is CATEGAFF. The CDR3 DNA reads as TGTGCCACCGAGGGGGCTTTCTTT.

The V call is TRBV28, the J call TRBJ1-2; tentatively, D is TRBD1 (5 bases). Trimming took 5 bases from V and 5 from J, leaving 15 bases between them. Per germline, CDR1 MDHEN and CDR2 SYDVKM. CDR3 length: 14 residues. The CDR3 DNA reads TGTGCCAGCAGTCAGGGAGGTGGGGGGTATGGCTACACCTTC. Its translation: CASSQGGGGYGYTF.

The chain carries TRBV12-2 and TRBJ1-2. TRBV12-2 is an annotated pseudogene. The CDR3 has 15 residues. The DNA of the CDR3 is TGTGCAAGTCGCTTAGATCACGGAGTCCCCTATGGCTACACCTTC. As protein: CASRLDHGVPYGYTF.

The rearrangement uses TRBV18 and TRBJ1-5; the match to TRBD1 covers 8 bases. Germline lookup yields CDR1 KGHSH and CDR2 LQKENI. The CDR3 is 15 residues long. V shed 6 bases and J 1 base; nucleotides not matched to a gene: 5. The CDR3 DNA sequence: TGTGCCAGCTCTTCCCGACAGGGGAGCAATCAGCCCCAGCATTTT. This gives the protein CASSSRQGSNQPQHF.

This chain joins TRBV3-1 (or the pseudogene TRBV3-2) and TRBJ2-1; D is perhaps TRBD1 or TRBD2 (5 bases each). The germline V gene encodes CDR1 LGHDT and CDR2 YNNKEL (reference sequence). Trimming took 2 bases from V and 3 from J, leaving 11 bases between them. The length of the CDR3 is 15 residues. The CDR3 DNA sequence: TGTGCCAGCAGCCAATCGTGGGGGATCTACAATGAGCAGTTCTTC. Protein product: CASSQSWGIYNEQFF.

This chain connects TRBV4-3 to TRBJ1-2, with 7 bases that match TRBD1. V gave up 1 base and J gave up 7 bases; unmatched junction bases: 9. The CDR3 totals 15 residues. Germline CDR1 is LGHNA and CDR2 is YSLEER. In nucleotides, the CDR3 is TGCGCCAGCAGCCAAGCCAGGGGGACCTTTTTTGGCTACACCTTC. Translation: CASSQARGTFFGYTF.

This chain joins TRBV5-6 and TRBJ2-7, with TRBD1 as a possible D gene (6 bases). Germline loops: CDR1 SGHDT, CDR2 YYEEEE. This CDR3 is built from 16 residues. V was clipped by 4 bases and J by 0 bases, with 17 bases between them. This chain's CDR3 is CASSLVLIQGSYEQYF. The CDR3 region has the DNA TGTGCCAGCAGCCTAGTATTAATACAGGGCTCCTACGAGCAGTACTTC.

In DNA form, the CDR3 reads TGTGCCAGCAGTTATAATTGGCCTGGAGGGCGAACTGAAGCTTTCTTT. Encoded protein: CASSYNWPGGRTEAFF. The chain recombines TRBV28 with TRBJ1-1; D remains unclear. The V end was cut by 4 bases, the J end by 5 bases, with 20 bases between. The CDR3 is 16 residues long. Germline V gives CDR1 MDHEN, CDR2 SYDVKM.